The 24 T cell receptor beta chains listed next were all sequenced from one sample in a study of cytomegalovirus exposure and HLA in healthy donors. Use of 60 Vbeta and 13 Jbeta primers characterized the PCR. Produced via immunoSEQ multiplex PCR; TCRdb's table is partial and in-frame only. The sample has some 180,000 clones, roughly a tenth seen once. Sequenced: PBMCs. All receptors come from a woman in her thirties in good health and CMV-seropositive.

This clone came up a few times. The CDR3 coding sequence is TGTGCCAGCAGGCTGACTAGCGGGAGAGGGAATGAGCAGTTCTTC. It codes for CASRLTSGRGNEQFF. This chain joins TRBV6-5 and TRBJ2-1; 12 positions agree with TRBD2. The germline CDR1 and CDR2 sequences are MNHEY and SVGAGI. The CDR3 has 15 amino acids. V lost 6 bases to trimming and J lost 7 bases; unmatched junction nucleotides: 7.

This clone was seen a few times. The chain carries TRBV12-5 and TRBJ2-3; TRBD2 might be the D (6 bases). Germline assignment: CDR1 LGHNT and CDR2 FRNRAP. The CDR3 is made up of 15 amino acids. The V end lost 4 bases, the J end lost 6 bases, and 17 bases lay between the germline ends. CDR3 sequence (DNA): TGTGCTAGTGGTTCGGGGAGCGGGCACTCGGATACGCAGTATTTT. It translates to CASGSGSGHSDTQYF.

The chain uses TRBV5-1 and TRBJ1-2; a possible D gene is TRBD1 (6 bases). In germline, CDR1 is SGHRS, CDR2 YFSETQ. V was pared by 0 bases and J by 0 bases, with 12 bases between. This CDR3 comprises 16 residues. The CDR3 DNA is TGCGCCAGCAGCTTGGGAGGGGGGGCGACTAACTATGGCTACACCTTC. Translating gives CASSLGGGATNYGYTF.

In this sample, this clone turned up a few times. This rearrangement joins TRBV5-1 to TRBJ1-2; 9 nucleotides agree with TRBD1. The CDR3 covers 15 residues. Germline CDR1 reads SGHRS; CDR2 reads YFSETQ. Trimming cost V 1 base and J 1 base; bases outside gene matches: 2. CDR3 sequence reads: CASSLRDRDNYGYTF. The CDR3 DNA sequence: TGCGCCAGCAGCTTGAGGGACAGGGATAACTATGGCTACACCTTC.

V usage is TRBV5-1 and J usage is TRBJ2-2, with 11 bases fitting TRBD2. Germline trimming cut 2 bases from V and 6 bases from J; bases unmatched to any gene: 6. This CDR3 spans 16 amino acids. Germline V gives CDR1 SGHRS, CDR2 YFSETQ. The CDR3 sequence is CASSLRTSGRPGELFF. The CDR3 nucleotides read TGCGCCAGCAGCTTACGCACTAGCGGGAGACCCGGGGAGCTGTTTTTT.

V usage is TRBV2 and J usage is TRBJ2-3; unclear D gene. Between the trimmed V and J ends, which lost 7 bases and 1 base, there was a span of 12 bases. The CDR3 has 14 residues. Germline V lookup: CDR1 SNHLY, CDR2 FYNNEI. For the CDR3, the DNA is TGTGCCAGCAAGAGGCTAGACGGCACAGATACGCAGTATTTT. Its translation is CASKRLDGTDTQYF. Looking up the rest from reference TRBV2 and TRBJ2-3 gives the full variable domain: EPEVTQTPSHQVTQMGQEVILRCVPISNHLYFYWYRQILGQKVEFLVSFYNNEISEKSEIFDDQFSVERPDGSNFTLKIRSTKLEDSAMYFCASKRLDGTDTQYFGPGTRLTVL.

The chain has TRBV7-8 and TRBJ1-2; D gene uncertain. In germline, CDR1 is SGHVS, CDR2 FQNEAQ. Trimming cost V 5 bases and J 5 bases, with 12 bases left between them. The CDR3 is 13 residues long. CDR3 amino acids: CASSRSTVYGYTF. The CDR3, as DNA: TGTGCCAGCAGCCGCTCAACGGTTTATGGCTACACCTTC.

Sample share makes this clone medium-sized (0.01 to 0.1%). The chain combines TRBV19 with TRBJ2-6; D unresolved. Deletions cut 5 bases from V and 0 bases from J, with 8 bases between. CDR3 size: 15 residues. Germline CDR1 and CDR2: LNHDA and SQIVND (reference sequence). The CDR3 is CASSPLSSGANVLTF. The CDR3 DNA reads as TGTGCCAGTAGTCCTCTAAGCTCTGGGGCCAACGTCCTGACTTTC.

This clone was observed a handful of times. V and J are TRBV19 and TRBJ1-1; 7 bases agree with TRBD1. The trim removed 4 bases at V and 11 bases at J, leaving 13 bases unmatched. Per germline, CDR1 LNHDA and CDR2 SQIVND (reference sequence). This CDR3 is built from 14 residues. CDR3 residues: CASSSLTGLDGAFF. In DNA, the CDR3 is TGTGCCAGTAGTAGCCTGACAGGGCTAGATGGGGCTTTCTTT.

This clone was seen a few times. The V gene is TRBV9, the J gene TRBJ2-1, with D maybe TRBD2 (6 bases). V was clipped by 0 bases and J by 7 bases, with 17 bases between them. Germline V gene data show CDR1 as SGDLS and CDR2 as YYNGEE. CDR3 length: 16 amino acids. The CDR3 region has the DNA TGTGCCAGCAGCGTAGCCCTGGGTAGCGGAGAGAATGAGCAGTTCTTC. This codes for CASSVALGSGENEQFF.

This clone appeared a few times. The rearrangement links TRBV11-2 to TRBJ2-6; the D is unclear. CDR1 and CDR2 from the germline V gene are SGHAT and FQNNGV. V lost 3 bases, J lost 3 bases, and 6 bases lay in between. The CDR3 is 14 residues long. CDR3 DNA sequence: TGTGCCAGCAGCTTTGGCAATGGGGCCAACGTCCTGACTTTC. As protein: CASSFGNGANVLTF.

The sample holds a few counts of this clone. This sequence joins TRBV4-1 and TRBJ1-5; no definite D call. V gave up 0 bases and J gave up 2 bases, with 11 bases separating them. This CDR3 is 16 amino acids long. The germline V gene has CDR1 MGHRA and CDR2 YSYEKL. For the CDR3, the DNA is TGCGCCAGCAGCCAAGAAGGAAGGGAGCGCAATCAGCCCCAGCATTTT. This translates into CASSQEGRERNQPQHF.

V and J are TRBV27 and TRBJ2-7, with 8 bases lining up with TRBD2. Unmatched junction bases numbered 16, after V lost 10 bases and J lost 5 bases. Germline V CDR1 and CDR2: MNHEY, SMNVEV (reference sequence). The CDR3 has 15 residues. CDR3 nucleotide sequence: TGTGCCACCCCGAGGTCCGGGAGGGCCAGCAACGAGCAGTACTTC. Amino acid sequence: CATPRSGRASNEQYF.

This clone was observed a handful of times. The chain links TRBV9 to TRBJ1-4; TRBD1 aligns across 7 bases. Germline-derived CDR1 and CDR2 are SGDLS and YYNGEE. The junction had 4 bases not matched to a gene; V was cut back by 0 bases and J by 5 bases. This CDR3 has 15 amino acids. CDR3 bases: TGTGCCAGCAGCGTAGGTGGGACAGTGAATGAAAAACTGTTTTTT. Translating it yields CASSVGGTVNEKLFF. Variable domain in full (rest from reference TRBV9 and TRBJ1-4): DSGVTQTPKHLITATGQRVTLRCSPRSGDLSVYWYQQSLDQGLQFLIQYYNGEERAKGNILERFSAQQFPDLHSELNLSSLELGDSALYFCASSVGGTVNEKLFFGSGTQLSVL.

The CDR3 is CASSFVSGVQETQYF. CDR3 DNA: TGTGCCAGCAGCTTCGTCTCAGGGGTACAAGAGACCCAGTACTTC. The rearrangement uses TRBV7-9 and TRBJ2-5; D might be TRBD1 (6 bases). Trimming pared 3 bases from V and 2 bases from J, leaving 13 bases between. This CDR3 is built from 15 residues. The germline V gene encodes CDR1 SEHNR and CDR2 FQNEAQ (reference sequence).

This clone has just a few counts. The chain couples TRBV19 to TRBJ2-7; the D gene is possibly TRBD1 (5 bases). The germline V and J ends were trimmed by 7 bases and 5 bases, with 15 bases remaining between them. CDR3 length: 13 amino acids. The germline gives CDR1 LNHDA, CDR2 SQIVND (reference sequence). This CDR3 reads CASKGNPIDEQYF. The CDR3 DNA sequence: TGTGCCAGTAAGGGGAACCCTATCGACGAGCAGTACTTC.

This clone was counted only a few times. The chain is built from TRBV10-1 and TRBJ2-7, with 8 nucleotides matching TRBD2. Trimming removed 3 bases from V and 0 bases from J; junction bases left unmatched: 10. In germline, CDR1 is WNHNN, CDR2 SYGVQD (reference sequence). The CDR3 runs 17 residues. The CDR3 nucleotides read TGCGCCAGCAGTGAATATGTGTCTAGCGGGTTCTCCTACGAGCAGTACTTC. Protein product: CASSEYVSSGFSYEQYF.

With respect to this clone: The junction does not match germline at one end; this may be a read error. Other DNA sequences from this sample encode an identical CDR3 as well. The V call is TRBV7-2, the J call TRBJ2-1, with 11 bases lining up with TRBD2. The CDR3 runs to 14 residues. CDR1 is SGHTA, CDR2 FQGNSA, per germline. The chain's CDR3 is CASSFSGRADEQFF. In DNA form, the CDR3 reads TGTGCCAGCAGCTTTAGCGGGAGGGCGGATGAACAGTTCTTC.

The chain combines TRBV2 with TRBJ2-5, with TRBD2 matching 12 bases. The CDR3 has 14 residues. Germline lookup yields CDR1 SNHLY and CDR2 FYNNEI. V lost 10 bases, J lost 11 bases, and 14 bases stayed unmatched. The CDR3 here is CATFLAGGSGEQYF. The CDR3 DNA follows: TGTGCCACCTTCCTAGCGGGAGGGTCGGGGGAGCAGTACTTC.

This clone occurred a few times. The chain has TRBV5-6 and TRBJ1-2, with D possibly TRBD1 on 5 matching bases. Trimming left V 0 bases short and J 1 base short, with 7 bases between. Germline CDR1 reads SGHDT; CDR2 reads YYEEEE. CDR3 length equals 14 residues. The CDR3 bases are TGTGCCAGCAGCTTGGGACAGAGTAACTATGGCTACACCTTC. Its translation is CASSLGQSNYGYTF.

This clone was recorded a few times. The rearrangement joins TRBV6-6 to TRBJ1-1; 9 bases line up with TRBD1. CDR3 length: 11 amino acids. Germline values: CDR1 MNHNY, CDR2 SVGAGI (reference sequence). The ends lost 8 bases at V and 10 bases at J; junction bases unmatched: 5. CDR3 amino acids: CASGPDRGAFF. DNA for the CDR3: TGTGCCAGCGGGCCGGACAGGGGAGCTTTCTTT.

The chain couples TRBV15 to TRBJ2-7; 8 nucleotides line up with TRBD1. The CDR3 spans 15 residues. Looked up from germline, CDR1 is LNHNV and CDR2 is YYDKDF (reference sequence). The ends lost 1 base at V and 4 bases at J; junction bases unmatched: 6. The CDR3 here is CATSRARGLGYEQYF. CDR3 coding DNA: TGTGCCACCAGCAGAGCCAGGGGGCTTGGTTACGAGCAGTACTTC.

This clone was found many times. The J gene is TRBJ2-7, the V gene TRBV2, with 7 bases fitting TRBD2. The CDR3 is made up of 15 amino acids. V lost 8 bases to trimming and J lost 0 bases; unmatched junction nucleotides: 10. Per the germline V gene, CDR1 is SNHLY and CDR2 is FYNNEI. The CDR3 region is CASGGGAGLSYEQYF. CDR3 sequence (DNA): TGTGCCAGCGGAGGAGGAGCGGGGCTCTCCTACGAGCAGTACTTC. The full variable domain, its missing parts supplied by reference TRBV2 and TRBJ2-7, is EPEVTQTPSHQVTQMGQEVILRCVPISNHLYFYWYRQILGQKVEFLVSFYNNEISEKSEIFDDQFSVERPDGSNFTLKIRSTKLEDSAMYFCASGGGAGLSYEQYFGPGTRLTVT.

The V gene is TRBV27, the J gene TRBJ1-3; 7 bases align to TRBD1. Trimming took 7 bases from V and 0 from J; bases not matched to a gene: 9. This CDR3 spans 16 amino acids. Germline assignment: CDR1 MNHEY and CDR2 SMNVEV (reference sequence). CDR3 sequence: CASKKTGSSSGNTIYF. CDR3 sequence (DNA): TGTGCCAGCAAGAAGACAGGGAGCTCCTCTGGAAACACCATATATTTT.